The 21 T cell receptor beta chains reported below all come from one sample, sequenced in a study of blood T cells in healthy people across ages. Alongside a J-beta primer mix, a sample-barcoded 5' primer served in a second PCR lasting roughly 7 to 11 cycles. MiXCR was run by TCRdb on the 5' RACE reads, yielding one entry per CDR3 protein. The sample contains around 870,000 distinct CDR3 sequences, 29% of which appear only once. The sequenced material came from blood. The receptors were sampled from a woman of 80 years or more in good health.

This clonotype was seen more than once but under ten times. This sequence joins TRBV20-1 and TRBJ1-5; 7 bases align to TRBD1. Germline CDR1 and CDR2: DFQATT and SNEGSKA (reference sequence). The CDR3 extends over 14 amino acids. Unmatched junction bases numbered 3, after V lost 2 bases and J lost 2 bases. In nucleotides, the CDR3 is TGCAGTGCTAGACCTACAGGGGGCAATCAGCCCCAGCATTTT. It encodes CSARPTGGNQPQHF.

The chain joins TRBV5-1 to TRBJ2-1; D may match TRBD1 or TRBD2 (5 bases each). V dropped 2 bases and J dropped 0 bases, with 12 bases sitting between them. Germline V gene sequence: CDR1 SGHRS, CDR2 YFSETQ. The CDR3 has 16 residues. The CDR3 DNA is TGCGCCAGCAGCTTCGGGAAGGGGAGCTCCTACAATGAGCAGTTCTTC. Residues: CASSFGKGSSYNEQFF.

This clonotype turned up a few times. CDR3 bases: TGTGCCAGCAGCTTAGTTGGACAGGGGGGCTACGAGCAGTACTTC. Translating it yields CASSLVGQGGYEQYF. The chain couples TRBV7-8 to TRBJ2-7, with 10 bases matching TRBD1. J was trimmed by 3 bases and V by 1 base; bases with no gene match: 3. Per germline, CDR1 SGHVS and CDR2 FQNEAQ. The CDR3 has 15 amino acids.

This clonotype was observed many times. The chain has TRBV7-2 and TRBJ1-2; tentatively, D is TRBD1 (6 bases). The length of the CDR3 is 16 residues. Trimming removed 4 bases at V and 4 bases at J, with 19 bases between. Germline V gene sequence: CDR1 SGHTA, CDR2 FQGNSA. This chain's CDR3 is CASSSPGTRGGYGYTF. CDR3 coding DNA: TGTGCCAGCAGCTCCCCCGGGACTCGAGGGGGCTATGGCTACACCTTC. Looking up the rest from reference TRBV7-2 and TRBJ1-2 gives the full variable domain: GAGVSQSPSNKVTEKGKDVELRCDPISGHTALYWYRQSLGQGLEFLIYFQGNSAPDKSGLPSDRFSAERTGGSVSTLTIQRTQQEDSAVYLCASSSPGTRGGYGYTFGSGTRLTVV.

This clonotype has only a few counts. This chain joins TRBV7-2 and TRBJ2-3, with D unresolved. In germline, CDR1 is SGHTA, CDR2 FQGNSA. The V end was cut by 5 bases, the J end by 6 bases, with 15 bases between. The CDR3 is 14 residues long. In DNA form, the CDR3 reads TGTGCCAGCAGCCCTCGTACTATAAGGGATACGCAGTATTTT. Encoded protein: CASSPRTIRDTQYF.

J is TRBJ1-1 and V is TRBV19; D is undetermined. The germline V and J ends were trimmed by 7 bases and 2 bases, with 11 bases remaining between them. Germline V lookup: CDR1 LNHDA, CDR2 SQIVND (reference sequence). The CDR3 is 13 amino acids. CDR3 residues: CASTATRNTEAFF. The CDR3 DNA sequence: TGTGCCAGTACCGCGACAAGAAACACTGAAGCTTTCTTT.

At least ten counts were recorded for this clonotype. The chain joins TRBV7-2 to TRBJ1-2, with 7 bases matching TRBD1. In germline, CDR1 is SGHTA, CDR2 FQGNSA. This CDR3 contains 15 residues. The ends lost 0 bases at V and 1 base at J; junction bases unmatched: 2. The CDR3 nucleotides are TGTGCCAGCAGCTTAGCAACAGGGGTTAACTATGGCTACACCTTC. Translated: CASSLATGVNYGYTF. The full variable domain, rest sourced from reference TRBV7-2 and TRBJ1-2, is GAGVSQSPSNKVTEKGKDVELRCDPISGHTALYWYRQSLGQGLEFLIYFQGNSAPDKSGLPSDRFSAERTGGSVSTLTIQRTQQEDSAVYLCASSLATGVNYGYTFGSGTRLTVV.

This CDR3 reads CASSPRDRGVLETQYF. In DNA form, the CDR3 reads TGTGCCAGCAGCCCCAGGGACAGGGGAGTCTTAGAGACCCAGTACTTC. J is TRBJ2-7 and V is TRBV14, with TRBD1 matching over 10 bases. The DNA matches TRBJ2-5 better at its end, which makes the J call doubtful. The length of the CDR3 is 16 residues. Germline loops: CDR1 SGHDN, CDR2 FVKESK.

With regard to this clonotype: This may be a read error, as it is one base from a much larger clone. This sequence joins TRBV21-1 and TRBJ2-5. The DNA matches TRBJ2-1 better at its end, which makes the J call doubtful. TRBV21-1 is a documented pseudogene. The CDR3 totals 13 residues. CDR3: CASSTGRQETQFF. The CDR3 DNA sequence: TGTGCCAGCAGCACCGGACGGCAAGAGACCCAGTTCTTC.

The chain carries TRBV6-5 and TRBJ2-2; D is perhaps TRBD2 (7 bases). Germline V CDR1 and CDR2: MNHEY, SVGAGI. The V gene lost 0 bases and the J gene lost 0 bases, with 11 bases spanning the gap. The CDR3 runs to 17 residues. The CDR3 loop reads CASSYSRGQANTGELFF. CDR3 nucleotides: TGTGCCAGCAGTTACTCGCGGGGGCAGGCGAACACCGGGGAGCTGTTTTTT.

This clonotype was observed many times. The chain uses TRBV7-2 and TRBJ1-1; 7 bases are a match to TRBD1. V lost 5 bases to trimming and J lost 0 bases; unmatched junction nucleotides: 6. This CDR3 region has 15 residues. Germline V gives CDR1 SGHTA, CDR2 FQGNSA. The DNA for the CDR3 is TGTGCCAGCAGCCGAAAGACAGGGATGAACACTGAAGCTTTCTTT. Its translation is CASSRKTGMNTEAFF. The entire variable domain, with the rest obtained from reference TRBV7-2 and TRBJ1-1, is as follows: GAGVSQSPSNKVTEKGKDVELRCDPISGHTALYWYRQSLGQGLEFLIYFQGNSAPDKSGLPSDRFSAERTGGSVSTLTIQRTQQEDSAVYLCASSRKTGMNTEAFFGQGTRLTVV.

The table lists this clonotype with many counts. The chain recombines TRBV12-3 or TRBV12-4 with TRBJ1-5; 9 bases fit TRBD1. V lost 5 bases and J lost 10; bases outside the gene matches: 9. CDR3 length: 14 amino acids. CDR3 protein: CASSPRDRDFPQHF. CDR3 nucleotide sequence: TGTGCCAGCAGTCCCAGGGACAGGGACTTTCCCCAGCATTTT.

This clonotype was detected ten times or more. The chain couples TRBV7-6 to TRBJ2-5; 8 bases fit TRBD1. V shed 3 bases, J shed 2 bases, and the junction held 5 bases outside the gene matches. The germline V gene has CDR1 SGHVS and CDR2 FNYEAQ. CDR3 size: 15 residues. CDR3 in amino acids: CASSFQGARQETQYF. CDR3 bases: TGTGCCAGCAGCTTCCAGGGGGCCCGGCAAGAGACCCAGTACTTC.

This clonotype was recorded at least ten times. The chain joins TRBV28 to TRBJ2-7; D assignment may be TRBD1 or TRBD2 (7 bases each). There are 14 residues in the CDR3. Per the germline V gene, CDR1 is MDHEN and CDR2 is SYDVKM. Trimming pared 5 bases from V and 2 bases from J, leaving 13 bases between. CDR3 amino acids: CASSGGGQTYEQYF. The CDR3 DNA sequence: TGTGCCAGCAGTGGGGGGGGACAGACCTACGAGCAGTACTTC.

A remark on this clonotype: A far larger clone is a single base away, which makes a read error likely. The chain combines TRBV6-6 with TRBJ1-2; D not certain. Germline assignment: CDR1 MNHNY and CDR2 SVGAGI (reference sequence). The CDR3 covers 12 residues. As DNA, the CDR3 is TGTGCCAGCAGTTCGGGGAACTATAGCTACACCTTC. It translates to CASSSGNYSYTF.

A note on this clonotype: One end of the junction fails to match germline, which may point to a read error. This chain uses TRBV6-2 or TRBV6-3 with TRBJ1-6; D perhaps matches TRBD1 (6 bases). This CDR3 is built from 16 residues. Germline CDR1 and CDR2: MNHEY and SVGEGT. CDR3 coding DNA: TGTGCCAGCAGTTCAACAGGGAGAAGCAGTAATTCACCCCCCCACTTT. Translating gives CASSSTGRSSNSPPHF.

This clonotype was counted at least ten times. This chain connects TRBV3-1 to TRBJ2-3; TRBD2 might be the D (7 bases). Germline-derived CDR1 and CDR2 are LGHDT and YNNKEL (reference sequence). This CDR3 comprises 17 residues. The germline V and J ends were trimmed by 5 bases and 0 bases, with 18 bases remaining between them. CDR3 residues: CASSKQGGRTSTDTQYF. In nucleotides, the CDR3 is TGTGCCAGCAGCAAACAGGGAGGGAGGACTAGCACAGATACGCAGTATTTT.

This clonotype showed up many times. V and J are TRBV29-1 and TRBJ1-2; D might be TRBD1 (6 bases). There are 20 residues in the CDR3. V was cut by 1 base and J by 0 bases, with 27 bases left in between. Germline V gene data show CDR1 as SQVTM and CDR2 as ANQGSEA. The CDR3 DNA reads as TGCAGCGTTGAAGGAAGTATGGTCCCGGGACACGGAATAGCTAACTATGGCTACACCTTC. Residues: CSVEGSMVPGHGIANYGYTF.

Concerning this clonotype: Given a much more abundant clone one base away, this may be a read error. V usage is TRBV12-3 or TRBV12-4 and J usage is TRBJ1-1, with D maybe TRBD1 (6 bases). The CDR3 is made up of 13 amino acids. Trimming cost V 6 bases and J 6 bases, with 14 bases left between them. CDR3 region: CASRLDGGPEAFF. The CDR3 nucleotides read TGTGCCAGCAGGCTGGATGGGGGCCCTGAAGCTTTCTTT.

This clonotype was counted between two and nine times. The V and J genes are TRBV5-1 and TRBJ2-2; D is perhaps TRBD1 or TRBD2 (5 bases each). V dropped 2 bases and J dropped 5 bases, with 10 bases sitting between them. This CDR3 has 14 amino acids. Germline V lookup: CDR1 SGHRS, CDR2 YFSETQ. This chain's CDR3 is CASSFGGETGELFF. DNA of the CDR3: TGCGCCAGCAGCTTTGGGGGTGAGACCGGGGAGCTGTTTTTT.

This clonotype occurred once. The chain has TRBV3-1 and TRBJ2-1; D is ambiguous. The CDR3 has 13 residues. V was clipped by 0 bases and J by 6 bases, with 6 bases between them. CDR1 and CDR2 from the germline V gene are LGHDT and YNNKEL (reference sequence). The DNA of the CDR3 is TGTGCCAGCAGCCAAGAGCCCTCCAATGAGCAGTTCTTC. Its translation is CASSQEPSNEQFF.